The rows below give T cell receptor beta chains drawn from one sample of a study of shared clonotypes between healthy human individuals. The assay was immunoSEQ multiplex PCR, and TCRdb's table has in-frame clones only and misses some. Of about 1 million clones listed, roughly 80% were seen once; the top ten hold roughly 1.4%. The sample was memory CD4+ T cells sorted from blood. The receptors come from a man in his late teens or twenties in good health. Both conserved end residues are part of each CDR3. D genes are given only for firm matches. Clone sizes are given selectively: once, few, many, or a class where the clone is expanded.

abundance	j_gene	v_gene	d_gene	CDR3nt	CDR3aa
NA	TRBJ2-7	TRBV5-8	NA	TGTGCCAGCAGCTTGGCACCGGGACGACCCTACGAGCAGTACTTC	CASSLAPGRPYEQYF
many	TRBJ2-3	TRBV15	NA	TGTGCCACCAGCAGAGTGGCTAGCAGCACAGATACGCAGTATTTT	CATSRVASSTDTQYF
NA	TRBJ1-1	TRBV6-5	TRBD1	TGTGCCAGCAGTTACGGGACAGGGCCTAACACTGAAGCTTTCTTT	CASSYGTGPNTEAFF
NA	TRBJ2-3	TRBV7-2	NA	TGTGCCAGCAGCCACCGATCTAGCACAGATACGCAGTATTTT	CASSHRSSTDTQYF
NA	TRBJ1-2	TRBV15	NA	TGTGCCACCAGCACCTGGGACAATAACTATGGCTACACCTTC	CATSTWDNNYGYTF
NA	TRBJ2-3	TRBV5-4	TRBD2	TGTGCCAGCAGCTTCGGGCCGACTAGCGGATATAGCACAGATACGCAGTATTTT	CASSFGPTSGYSTDTQYF
few	TRBJ2-5	TRBV15	NA	TGTGCCACCGGACGACAGAAAGAGACCCAGTACTTC	CATGRQKETQYF
NA	TRBJ1-6	TRBV5-1	NA	TGCGCCAGCAGGGGTTTGAGTGGGTCCTCCTATAATTCACCCCTCCACTTT	CASRGLSGSSYNSPLHF
few	TRBJ2-2	TRBV28	NA	TGTGCCAGCCAGTATAATGACCTCAACCGGGACCGTCGCGGGGAGCTGTTTTTT	CASQYNDLNRDRRGELFF
NA	TRBJ1-4	TRBV4-1	NA	TGCGCCAGCAGCCAAGATGCCTCGGGGTCTGCTGAAAAACTGTTTTTT	CASSQDASGSAEKLFF
NA	TRBJ2-2	TRBV29-1	NA	TGCAGCGTTTTTGACCGGGGGCGGAACACCGGGGAGCTGTTTTTT	CSVFDRGRNTGELFF
NA	TRBJ2-3	TRBV7-9	NA	TGTGCCAGCAGCTTTCCTGGGGGTAGCACAGATACGCAGTATTTT	CASSFPGGSTDTQYF
few	TRBJ2-7	TRBV2	NA	TGTGCCAGCAGTGTATACGAGCAGTACTTC	CASSVYEQYF
NA	TRBJ2-5	TRBV5-6	TRBD1	TGTGCCAGCAGCCCAGGACAGGCGTTCCAAGAGACCCAGTACTTC	CASSPGQAFQETQYF
once	TRBJ2-5	TRBV11-2	NA	TGTGCCAGCAGCCTCTCTTTAAAGACCCAGTACTTC	CASSLSLKTQYF
NA	TRBJ2-1	TRBV7-2	TRBD2	TGTGCCAGCAGCTTAGTATCTAGCGGGGGTTACAATGAGCAGTTCTTC	CASSLVSSGGYNEQFF
NA	TRBJ2-2	TRBV2	NA	TGTGCCAGCAGTGCGGATAACACCGGGGAGCTGTTTTTT	CASSADNTGELFF
NA	TRBJ1-4	TRBV4-1	TRBD1	TGCGCCAGCAGCCAAGAGAACAGGGGCACTAATGAAAAACTGTTTTTT	CASSQENRGTNEKLFF
NA	TRBJ2-4	TRBV9	NA	TGTGCCAGCAGCGTAGGGCAGGGGATGGCCAAAAACATTCAGTACTTC	CASSVGQGMAKNIQYF
many	TRBJ1-1	TRBV5-8	NA	TGTGCCAGCAGCTTCATGGCAGGGCGGAACACTGAAGCTTTCTTT	CASSFMAGRNTEAFF
NA	TRBJ1-1	TRBV9	TRBD1	TGTGCCAGCAGCCCCCGGGACAGGGTAAAAGGGAACACTGAAGCTTTCTTT	CASSPRDRVKGNTEAFF
few	TRBJ1-2	TRBV9	TRBD1	TGTGCCAGCAGCGGTGGGGACAGGGGGATGTATGGCTACACCTTC	CASSGGDRGMYGYTF
few	TRBJ1-1	TRBV19	TRBD1	TGTGCCAGTAGTATGCGAGACAGGGGTGACACTGAAGCTTTCTTT	CASSMRDRGDTEAFF
NA	TRBJ2-1	TRBV28	NA	TGTGCCAGCAGTTTCCGGCTCCTAGGGAATGAGCAGTTCTTC	CASSFRLLGNEQFF
few	TRBJ2-3	TRBV14	NA	TGTGCCAGCAGCCTAACGCCCGGCGCCGATACGCAGTATTTT	CASSLTPGADTQYF
NA	TRBJ1-6	TRBV7-2	NA	TGTGCCAGCAGGACTGGGGTTTCGGCACCCCTCCACTTT	CASRTGVSAPLHF
NA	TRBJ2-7	TRBV11-3	NA	TGTGCCAGCAGCTTAGATGGCCTAGACGAGCAGTACTTC	CASSLDGLDEQYF
once	TRBJ2-5	TRBV5-8	TRBD1	TGTGCCAGCAGCGGATTCCCCGGCCGGGACAGGGGTGAGACCCAGTACTTC	CASSGFPGRDRGETQYF
NA	TRBJ2-5	TRBV4-2	NA	TGTGCCAGCAGCCAAGGACGGAGAGAGACCCAGTACTTC	CASSQGRRETQYF
few	TRBJ2-1	TRBV19	TRBD2	TGTGCCAGTAGTAGGCGGCTAGCGGGAGGGGGTTCCTACAATGAGCAGTTCTTC	CASSRRLAGGGSYNEQFF
NA	TRBJ2-5	TRBV7-2	NA	TGTGCCAGCAGCACCCGAAGGGCAGGACAAGAGACCCAGTACTTC	CASSTRRAGQETQYF
NA	TRBJ2-5	TRBV6-1	NA	TGTGCCAGCAGTGAATCTTCAGGGACGGAGACCCAGTACTTC	CASSESSGTETQYF
NA	TRBJ2-7	TRBV30	NA	TGTGCCTGGAGCATCAGGGCCTACGAGCAGTACTTC	CAWSIRAYEQYF
NA	TRBJ2-1	TRBV5-5	TRBD2	TGTGCCAGCAGACTAAGCGGGAGTGAGGATGAGCAGTTCTTC	CASRLSGSEDEQFF
NA	TRBJ2-2	TRBV29-1	NA	TGCAGCGTCCGCCTGGCCGGGGAGCTGTTTTTT	CSVRLAGELFF
NA	TRBJ2-2	TRBV7-2	TRBD2	TGTGCCAGCAGCTTATCGGCTAGCGGGAGGTCCGGGGAGCTGTTTTTT	CASSLSASGRSGELFF
once	TRBJ2-2	TRBV5-4	NA	TGTGCCAGTTCTCGCACCGGGGAGCTGTTTTTT	CASSRTGELFF
once	TRBJ2-2	TRBV4-3	NA	TGCGCCAGCAGCCAAGATTGGACCGGGGGAGGCGGGGAGCTGTTTTTT	CASSQDWTGGGGELFF
NA	TRBJ1-2	TRBV5-1	NA	TGCGCCAGCAGATACACAACGGGCGTTGGAGTTGGCTACACCTTC	CASRYTTGVGVGYTF
NA	TRBJ2-5	TRBV6-4	TRBD1	TGTGCCAGCAGTGAACCTGACAGGGAAGAGACCCAGTACTTC	CASSEPDREETQYF
NA	TRBJ2-7	TRBV23-1	NA	TGCGCCAGCAGCCAATCTGGCGGATCTAAGGTCTACGAGCAGTACTTC	CASSQSGGSKVYEQYF
NA	TRBJ2-3	TRBV27	NA	TGTGCCAGCAGTTTAGGGCGGACCACAGATACGCAGTATTTT	CASSLGRTTDTQYF